Listed below are T cell receptor beta chains from one sample, sequenced in a study of TIL therapy for anti-PD-1-resistant metastatic lung cancer. Data came from immunoSEQ multiplex PCR; TCRdb stores just in-frame clones and leaves some out. The sample consists of about 50,000 clones, 70% to 85% of them appearing once. Sequenced material: blood, taken at baseline. The receptors were gathered from a woman aged 30 to 85 with non-small cell lung cancer. CDR3s include the opening cysteine and the closing phenylalanine or tryptophan. A D gene is named only where the DNA matches it firmly. Clone size, where shown, is once, few, many, or a class for clones that have expanded.

-	TRBJ2-2	TRBV28	-	CASSTPSGELFF	TGTGCCAGCAGTACCCCTAGCGGGGAGCTGTTTTTT
-	TRBJ1-4	TRBV2	few	CASNRDEAEKLFF	TGTGCCAGCAACCGAGACGAGGCTGAAAAACTGTTTTTT
-	TRBJ2-1	TRBV27	-	CASSPRLGSYNEQFF	TGTGCCAGCAGCCCCCGACTAGGTTCCTACAATGAGCAGTTCTTC
-	TRBJ1-5	TRBV19	-	CASSPQSDQPQHF	TGTGCCAGTAGTCCTCAGTCGGACCAGCCCCAGCATTTT
-	TRBJ2-3	TRBV7-2	-	CASSPTGQISTDTQYF	TGTGCCAGCAGCCCAACTGGACAAATTAGCACAGATACGCAGTATTTT
-	TRBJ2-7	TRBV27	-	CASSPGTFFDSYEQYF	TGTGCCAGCAGTCCCGGGACTTTTTTCGACTCCTACGAGCAGTACTTC
-	TRBJ1-1	TRBV27	-	CASRAGLNTEAFF	TGTGCCTCGCGGGCAGGGTTGAACACTGAAGCTTTCTTT
-	TRBJ2-7	TRBV19	-	CASSIGRWDEQYF	TGTGCCAGTAGTATAGGCAGATGGGACGAGCAGTACTTC
-	TRBJ1-4	TRBV6-5	-	CASNRWGRGDEKLFF	TGTGCCAGCAATAGGTGGGGCAGAGGTGATGAAAAACTGTTTTTT
-	TRBJ2-1	TRBV28	-	CASSLTSRGVMGEQFF	TGTGCCAGCAGTTTGACGTCCAGGGGAGTGATGGGTGAGCAGTTCTTC
-	TRBJ1-6	TRBV10-1	few	CASSEGPTDSPLHF	TGCGCCAGCAGTGAGGGTCCCACCGATTCACCCCTCCACTTT
-	TRBJ1-6	TRBV6-1	-	CASWPLPLHF	TGTGCCAGTTGGCCACTCCCCCTCCACTTT
-	TRBJ2-5	TRBV5-5	-	CASSGGGLETQYF	TGTGCCAGCAGCGGAGGGGGGTTGGAGACCCAGTACTTC
-	TRBJ1-5	TRBV30	medium-sized	CAWSYRASNQPQHF	TGTGCCTGGTCTTACAGGGCGAGCAATCAGCCCCAGCATTTT
-	TRBJ2-1	TRBV19	-	CASSAPLAGAHNEQFF	TGTGCCAGTAGTGCCCCCCTGGCGGGGGCCCACAATGAGCAGTTCTTC
-	TRBJ2-1	TRBV19	-	CASSILRSLRNEQFF	TGTGCCAGTAGTATCTTACGGTCCCTCAGGAATGAGCAGTTCTTC
TRBD2	TRBJ2-1	TRBV4-2	-	CASSATSGSFRNEQFF	TGTGCCAGCAGCGCGACTAGCGGGAGCTTCAGGAATGAGCAGTTCTTC
TRBD2	TRBJ2-1	TRBV28	-	CASTPLPGLAGGGNEQFF	TGTGCCAGCACCCCCCTTCCGGGACTAGCGGGTGGGGGGAATGAGCAGTTCTTC
TRBD2	TRBJ2-3	TRBV7-2	-	CASSPVGRAGRGQYF	TGTGCCAGCAGCCCGGTGGGGCGCGCGGGGAGGGGGCAGTATTTT
-	TRBJ1-5	TRBV7-2	-	CASSLGVGEGYQPQHF	TGTGCCAGCAGCTTAGGGGTCGGGGAGGGATATCAGCCCCAGCATTTT
-	TRBJ2-3	TRBV11-2	-	CASSLAGGTDTQYF	TGTGCCAGCAGCTTAGCGGGGGGCACAGATACGCAGTATTTT
TRBD1	TRBJ1-2	TRBV6-5	-	CASSLGTGNGYTF	TGTGCCAGCAGCTTGGGGACAGGGAATGGCTACACCTTC
-	TRBJ1-2	TRBV6-5	-	CASSYSPGRYGYTF	TGTGCCAGCAGTTACTCACCGGGACGCTATGGCTACACCTTC
-	TRBJ1-4	TRBV6-1	-	CASSGHLTSTNEKLFF	TGTGCCAGCAGTGGACACCTCACTTCAACTAATGAAAAACTGTTTTTT
-	TRBJ1-1	TRBV5-1	-	CASSLSSGTEAFF	TGCGCCAGCAGCTTGTCTTCGGGGACTGAAGCTTTCTTT
TRBD1	TRBJ2-7	TRBV27	few	CASNRQGAGEQYF	TGTGCCAGCAATAGGCAGGGGGCAGGCGAGCAGTACTTC
-	TRBJ1-2	TRBV7-9	-	CASSLVGTANYGYTF	TGTGCCAGCAGCTTAGTTGGTACAGCCAACTATGGCTACACCTTC
-	TRBJ1-2	TRBV18	-	CASRPDSVYGYTF	TGTGCCAGCCGCCCGGACAGCGTCTATGGCTACACCTTC
-	TRBJ2-4	TRBV21-1	-	CASSKESRWGPQGKNIQYF	TGTGCCAGCAGCAAAGAAAGTCGATGGGGTCCCCAGGGCAAAAACATTCAGTACTTC
TRBD1	TRBJ1-1	TRBV11-2	-	CASSFTGDTEAFF	TGTGCCAGCAGCTTTACAGGGGACACTGAAGCTTTCTTT
-	TRBJ1-1	TRBV30	-	CAWRTPQTGPVEAFF	TGTGCCTGGAGGACACCACAGACAGGTCCAGTTGAAGCTTTCTTT
TRBD2	TRBJ2-1	TRBV7-3	-	CASSSSGSSNEQFF	TGTGCCAGCAGCTCTAGCGGGAGCAGCAATGAGCAGTTCTTC
-	TRBJ2-7	TRBV29-1	-	CSVDHHYEQYF	TGCAGCGTTGACCACCACTACGAGCAGTACTTC
-	TRBJ2-7	TRBV6-6	-	CARRVNHF	TGTGCCAGAAGGGTGAATCACTTC
TRBD1	TRBJ2-5	TRBV6-1	-	CASSAQTGGKETQYF	TGTGCCAGCAGTGCCCAGACAGGGGGAAAAGAGACCCAGTACTTC
TRBD1	TRBJ1-5	TRBV28	-	CASSLTGTGVFSNQPQHF	TGTGCCAGCAGTTTAACCGGGACAGGGGTTTTTAGCAATCAGCCCCAGCATTTT
TRBD2	TRBJ2-3	TRBV28	-	CASSSLAGGPDTQYF	TGTGCCAGCAGTTCCCTAGCGGGAGGCCCAGATACGCAGTATTTT
TRBD1	TRBJ1-1	TRBV5-8	-	CASSLGQGVVGTEAFF	TGTGCCAGCAGCTTGGGGCAGGGGGTGGTGGGCACTGAAGCTTTCTTT